This T cell receptor beta chain was retrieved from a study of T cell responses to AZD1222 COVID-19 vaccine. Study in general: Second doses at about 4 or about 12 weeks were pooled. Study findings and constraints: Vaccination with two AZD1222 doses was followed by a rise in Spike-specific TCR breadth and depth. Repertoire sampling was restricted to post-peak T cell response timepoints.

Here immunoSEQ multiplex PCR was the method, and the copy in TCRdb shows in-frame clones only, minus some. There are 80,000 to 95,000 clones in the sample; roughly 80% occur only once, and under 25% lies in the top ten. A word on this clone: Its antigen is not known.

Germline CDR1 and CDR2: SNHLY and FYNNEI. The CDR3 is made up of 15 amino acids. V lost 4 bases to trimming and J lost 8 bases; unmatched junction nucleotides: 12. The material sequenced was peripheral blood, taken on day 0 of AZD1222 vaccination. The gene calls are TRBV2 and TRBJ1-2, with 8 bases fitting TRBD1. This receptor was identified in an adult in good health. The CDR3 region has the DNA TGTGCCAGCAGTGCCCGCCCCAGGGGGCCAGGCGGCTACACCTTC. Its translation is CASSARPRGPGGYTF.